This TCR beta chain was profiled in a study of CD8 T cells in ankylosing spondylitis (TCRdb year 2017). About the investigation overall: The study set out to find disease-linked TCR variants by profiling T cell receptor beta repertoires in ankylosing spondylitis patients and healthy donors. The full study cohort was made up of 25 ankylosing spondylitis patients and some 100 healthy donors. Peripheral blood was sampled, and synovial fluid was additionally collected from ankylosing spondylitis patients.

Sequencing used an Illumina HiSeq 2500. Quantitative 5'-RACE with molecular barcodes was used to prepare TCR beta libraries. Turning to the authors' computational methods: To identify disease-linked TCR variants, a new computational method was used, one built on a probabilistic model of VDJ rearrangement. Using fastp at Q25 and MiXCR, TCRdb reprocessed the public reads and kept productive beta chains. Each entry is one CDR3 protein sequence, shown with its most common DNA and genes. TCRdb's processing, not the authors' own work, is the source of the V and J calls. The sample table holds 200,000 to 300,000 distinct CDR3 sequences, of which about 24% were seen once. Roughly 0.6% of the sample rests with the top ten. Sequences SQVTM (CDR1) and ANQGSEA (CDR2) are obtained from the germline V gene. V is pared back by 6 bases and J by 2 bases, with 11 bases lying between the germline termini. The CDR3, cysteine through phenylalanine, is 13 amino acids long. The CDR3 DNA has 39 bases and is translated from base 1.

This clonotype was seen a handful of times. The antigen this receptor binds is unknown. Per-base quality was not reported, and no clone a single base away is much larger than it. Broad study findings and their caveats: In peripheral blood, the disease-linked clones were found at relatively low frequencies and had a CD8+ phenotype. Blood from ankylosing spondylitis patients appeared to be characterized by a TCR beta motif made up of 8 or 9 highly homologous amino acid variants. Some motif variants had previously been reported in the synovial fluid and blood of reactive arthritis patients, which suggests shared mechanisms of disease initiation. Significant enrichment of the disease-linked clones was reported in matched synovial fluid samples from ankylosing spondylitis patients.

This TCR was recovered from a male donor with ankylosing spondylitis or in good health (not recorded which). The sequenced sample was blood, either unsorted or a sorted T cell fraction (not recorded which). The rearranged chain carries TRBV29-1 and TRBJ1-5; no confident D gene assignment can be made. The DNA sequence reads TGCAGCGTGGCCCCTGGGGGCAATCAGCCCCAGCATTTT. Its protein product is CSVAPGGNQPQHF.